This TCR beta chain was recovered during a study of beta chain features in type 1 diabetes. The authors took one heparinised blood draw, averaging about 110 mL, from each donor. Trimming stripped 10 bases from V and 3 bases from J, with 18 bases between. Germline V gives CDR1 LNHDA, CDR2 SQIVND (reference sequence). CDR3 length: 14 amino acids. Study-level points and caveats: Among patients with Type 1 diabetes, TCRB CDR3s were moderately but significantly shorter in every one of the four CD4+ subsets.

Regarding this clone: Its antigen is not known.

The entirety of the isolated RNA underwent reverse transcription, so expressed TCRB transcripts were sequenced. Repertoires were generated with immunoSEQ multiplex PCR, while TCRdb's copy carries only in-frame clones and drops some. The repertoire holds approximately 600,000 clones, with roughly an eighth as singletons. The sample comprised naive CD4+ T cells from blood. The rearrangement links TRBV19 to TRBJ2-5, with D possibly matching TRBD2 (6 bases). This sequence was found in a man in his thirties or forties with type 1 diabetes. CDR3 amino acids: CATSKGTGEETQYF. The CDR3 coding sequence is TGTGCCACCTCCAAGGGGACTGGAGAAGAGACCCAGTACTTC.